The next 25 T cell receptor beta chains were all read from a single sample in a study of cytomegalovirus exposure and HLA in healthy donors. PCR was performed using 60 Vbeta and 13 Jbeta primers. Using immunoSEQ multiplex PCR, the repertoire was profiled, and TCRdb retains in-frame clones only, with some absent. The sample yields about 98,000 clones, approximately 78% seen once. Input material: PBMCs. The receptors stem from a man in his forties in good health and CMV-seronegative.

There are a few counts of this clone. The chain joins TRBV6-1 to TRBJ1-2; D call uncertain. CDR1 is MNHNS, CDR2 SASEGT, per germline. The CDR3 runs to 15 residues. V was cut by 3 bases and J by 4 bases, with 15 bases left in between. The CDR3: CASSEGVGAVYGYTF. The DNA for the CDR3 is TGTGCCAGCAGTGAGGGAGTGGGCGCGGTCTATGGCTACACCTTC.

The chain couples TRBV29-1 to TRBJ2-5, with D possibly TRBD1 on 6 matching bases. With 4 bases removed from V and 4 bases from J, the gap between germline ends came to 19 bases. Germline loops: CDR1 SQVTM, CDR2 ANQGSEA. The CDR3 is 15 residues long. For the CDR3, the DNA is TGCAGCGTTGGAGGGGCCAGGGGAGTTTCAGAGACCCAGTACTTC. It codes for CSVGGARGVSETQYF. The whole variable domain, remainder taken from reference TRBV29-1 and TRBJ2-5, is SAVISQKPSRDICQRGTSLTIQCQVDSQVTMMFWYRQQPGQSLTLIATANQGSEATYESGFVIDKFPISRPNLTFSTLTVSNMSPEDSSIYLCSVGGARGVSETQYFGPGTRLLVL.

In DNA, the CDR3 is TGTGCCAGCAGCCTTGGGGGGAACTATGGCTACACCTTC. Its protein is CASSLGGNYGYTF. V usage is TRBV7-3 and J usage is TRBJ1-2; D is possibly TRBD1 (5 bases). This CDR3 has 13 amino acids. The germline V gene encodes CDR1 SGHTA and CDR2 FQGTGA. V was shortened by 5 bases and J by 2 bases, with 9 bases between the two germline ends.

The chain employs TRBV29-1 and TRBJ1-1, with unresolved D. The CDR3 runs to 11 residues. Per germline, CDR1 SQVTM and CDR2 ANQGSEA. V shed 3 bases and J shed 11 bases, with 13 bases lying between them. CDR3 bases: TGCAGCGTTGAGGATGGAGGACGGGCTTTCTTT. It specifies CSVEDGGRAFF.

This clone has only a few counts. The chain links TRBV4-2 to TRBJ2-2; no clear D gene. The germline V gene has CDR1 LGHNA and CDR2 YNFKEQ. V was trimmed by 3 bases and J by 1 base, leaving 9 bases between them. This CDR3 is built from 15 residues. The chain's CDR3 is CASSHLEKNTGELFF. The CDR3, as DNA: TGTGCCAGCAGCCATCTAGAGAAGAACACCGGGGAGCTGTTTTTT.

V usage is TRBV10-1 and J usage is TRBJ2-7, with a tentative D call TRBD1 (6 bases). Germline CDR1 and CDR2: WNHNN and SYGVQD (reference sequence). The CDR3 covers 12 residues. Trimming removed 5 bases from V and 3 bases from J, with 8 bases in between. CDR3 residues: CASSQTGYEQYF. The CDR3 DNA reads as TGCGCCAGCAGTCAGACAGGCTACGAGCAGTACTTC.

The chain couples TRBV7-9 to TRBJ2-4, with D hard to call. V lost 1 base, J lost 1 base, and 8 bases lay in between. The CDR3 is made up of 15 amino acids. Germline V gives CDR1 SEHNR, CDR2 FQNEAQ (reference sequence). The CDR3 region is CASSLDPQAKNIQYF. The CDR3 bases are TGTGCCAGCAGCTTAGACCCTCAGGCCAAAAACATTCAGTACTTC.

About this clone itself: This specimen includes other DNA sequences encoding the same CDR3. The CDR3 DNA reads as TGCGCCAGTAGGGTTCTAGCGGGGGGCAACAATGAGCAGTTCTTC. Translated, it gives CASRVLAGGNNEQFF. V is TRBV5-1 and J is TRBJ2-1, with TRBD2 matching 11 bases. Unmatched junction bases numbered 9, after V lost 8 bases and J lost 5 bases. The germline gives CDR1 SGHRS, CDR2 YFSETQ. The CDR3 is 15 amino acids.

The chain employs TRBV2 and TRBJ2-2, with 8 bases lining up with TRBD1. Germline lookup yields CDR1 SNHLY and CDR2 FYNNEI. The CDR3 spans 15 residues. V shed 5 bases and J 3 bases; nucleotides not matched to a gene: 5. This CDR3 reads CASSPGQGYTGELFF. The CDR3 region has the DNA TGTGCCAGCAGTCCTGGACAGGGCTACACCGGGGAGCTGTTTTTT.

This clone was observed a handful of times. The genes are TRBV5-1 and TRBJ2-1, with D possibly being TRBD2 (6 bases). Germline CDR1 is SGHRS and CDR2 is YFSETQ. This CDR3 contains 13 residues. V shed 4 bases and J shed 2 bases, with 7 bases lying between them. CDR3 in DNA: TGCGCCAGCAGCCGGGGGACCTACAATGAGCAGTTCTTC. Its translation: CASSRGTYNEQFF.

This rearrangement joins TRBV5-4 to TRBJ1-2; 11 positions agree with TRBD1. The CDR3 consists of 16 residues. The trim removed 0 bases at V and 5 bases at J, leaving 6 bases unmatched. CDR1 and CDR2 (germline): SGHNT, YYREEE (reference sequence). CDR3 nucleotide sequence: TGTGCCAGCAGCTTGGGGACAGGGGGCACCTTATATGGCTACACCTTC. Its translation is CASSLGTGGTLYGYTF.

The rearrangement joins TRBV5-8 to TRBJ2-3, with D possibly being TRBD2 (5 bases). The V end was cut by 4 bases, the J end by 4 bases, with 13 bases between. The germline gives CDR1 SGHTS, CDR2 YDEGEE. This CDR3 comprises 14 residues. The CDR3 nucleotides are TGTGCCAGCAGCATCCTAGCTTGGGCAGATACGCAGTATTTT. Translated: CASSILAWADTQYF.

This rearrangement joins TRBV7-6 to TRBJ2-2; tentatively, D is TRBD2 (6 bases). The CDR3 length is 17 residues. With 5 bases removed from V and 1 base from J, the gap between germline ends came to 17 bases. CDR1 is SGHVS, CDR2 FNYEAQ, per germline. The CDR3 here is CASSPFPGTQNTGELFF. The CDR3 DNA follows: TGTGCCAGCAGCCCATTCCCGGGGACTCAGAACACCGGGGAGCTGTTTTTT.

V is TRBV5-1 and J is TRBJ2-1; the match to TRBD1 covers 7 bases. The CDR3 is made up of 12 amino acids. Unmatched junction bases numbered 8, after V lost 5 bases and J lost 12 bases. Germline-derived CDR1 and CDR2 are SGHRS and YFSETQ. As DNA, the CDR3 is TGCGCCAGCAGTGATCCCGGGACAGCGCAGTTCTTC. Residues: CASSDPGTAQFF.

As DNA, the CDR3 is TGCGCCAGCAGCTTGGCCGTTGTCACTGAAGCTTTCTTT. Translation gives CASSLAVVTEAFF. The chain recombines TRBV5-1 with TRBJ1-1; unclear D gene. With 0 bases removed from V and 4 bases from J, the gap between germline ends came to 7 bases. Germline V CDR1 and CDR2: SGHRS, YFSETQ. The CDR3 totals 13 residues.

This sequence joins TRBV5-1 and TRBJ2-1, with D possibly being TRBD2 (5 bases). The CDR3 spans 12 residues. Deletions cut 0 bases from V and 16 bases from J, with 14 bases between. Germline assignment: CDR1 SGHRS and CDR2 YFSETQ. The CDR3 sequence is CASSLGPEGKFF. CDR3 DNA sequence: TGCGCCAGCAGCTTGGGCCCAGAGGGTAAATTCTTC.

The chain is built from TRBV19 and TRBJ1-5; 8 nucleotides agree with TRBD1. The CDR3 is made up of 13 amino acids. From germline, CDR1 is LNHDA and CDR2 SQIVND (reference sequence). V lost 8 bases and J lost 3; bases outside the gene matches: 3. CDR3 in amino acids: CASWTGHNQPQHF. The CDR3 DNA sequence: TGTGCCAGTTGGACAGGGCACAATCAGCCCCAGCATTTT.

As for this clone: The identical CDR3 is also encoded by other nucleotide sequences in the sample. V gene TRBV20-1 combines with J gene TRBJ1-2; 8 positions agree with TRBD1. Per the germline V gene, CDR1 is DFQATT and CDR2 is SNEGSKA (reference sequence). Germline trimming cut 6 bases from V and 5 bases from J; bases unmatched to any gene: 2. The CDR3 length is 11 residues. CDR3 sequence reads: CSARTGYGYTF. The CDR3 DNA is TGCAGTGCCAGGACAGGGTATGGCTACACCTTC.

The J gene is TRBJ1-5, the V gene TRBV10-3; D might be TRBD1 (6 bases). V was shortened by 2 bases and J by 6 bases, with 20 bases between the two germline ends. The CDR3 length is 17 residues. Germline CDR1 is ENHRY and CDR2 is SYGVKD. CDR3 DNA sequence: TGTGCCATCAGTGAGGGGGGAGTGGGGACAACCACTCAGCCCCAGCATTTT. Translation gives CAISEGGVGTTTQPQHF.

The V call is TRBV7-2, the J call TRBJ2-3, with TRBD2 matching 7 bases. This CDR3 has 14 amino acids. Germline CDR1 reads SGHTA; CDR2 reads FQGNSA. The ends lost 5 bases at V and 7 bases at J; junction bases unmatched: 9. Written as DNA, the CDR3 is TGTGCCAGCAGCATCGGACTAGACCCCAATACGCAGTATTTT. Encoded protein: CASSIGLDPNTQYF.

The J gene is TRBJ1-1, the V gene TRBV30; D gene ambiguous. The CDR3 has 12 amino acids. V shed 4 bases and J shed 2 bases, with 8 bases lying between them. CDR1 and CDR2 (germline): GTSNPN, SVGIG (reference sequence). CDR3 residues: CAWIRTNTEAFF. Written as DNA, the CDR3 is TGTGCCTGGATCAGGACTAACACTGAAGCTTTCTTT.

V gene TRBV27 combines with J gene TRBJ2-7; D may be TRBD1 (5 bases). This CDR3 has 14 amino acids. Per germline, CDR1 MNHEY and CDR2 SMNVEV (reference sequence). V shed 6 bases and J shed 1 base, with 13 bases lying between them. Written as DNA, the CDR3 is TGTGCCAGCAGGGGGTGGCAGGGATCCTACGAGCAGTACTTC. Protein product: CASRGWQGSYEQYF.

The chain carries TRBV2 and TRBJ2-3, with D hard to call. V was shortened by 8 bases and J by 6 bases, with 18 bases between the two germline ends. Germline assignment: CDR1 SNHLY and CDR2 FYNNEI. The CDR3 consists of 14 residues. The CDR3 sequence: CASLARLSYDTQYF. As DNA, the CDR3 is TGTGCCAGCCTCGCGAGACTCTCGTATGATACGCAGTATTTT.

This chain uses TRBV6-5 with TRBJ2-7; 7 positions match TRBD1. V was clipped by 6 bases and J by 6 bases; unmatched bases: 2. Germline V lookup: CDR1 MNHEY, CDR2 SVGAGI. The CDR3 length is 11 residues. Here the CDR3 reads CASRHRGEQYF. The DNA for the CDR3 is TGTGCCAGCAGGCACAGGGGCGAGCAGTACTTC.

V is TRBV10-3 and J is TRBJ2-1, with a weak D call TRBD2 (7 bases). V dropped 8 bases and J dropped 9 bases, with 14 bases sitting between them. This CDR3 region has 12 residues. Germline loops: CDR1 ENHRY, CDR2 SYGVKD. CDR3 nucleotide sequence: TGTGCCATCGGTGGGGGGGGCAGTGAGCAGTTCTTC. This encodes CAIGGGGSEQFF.